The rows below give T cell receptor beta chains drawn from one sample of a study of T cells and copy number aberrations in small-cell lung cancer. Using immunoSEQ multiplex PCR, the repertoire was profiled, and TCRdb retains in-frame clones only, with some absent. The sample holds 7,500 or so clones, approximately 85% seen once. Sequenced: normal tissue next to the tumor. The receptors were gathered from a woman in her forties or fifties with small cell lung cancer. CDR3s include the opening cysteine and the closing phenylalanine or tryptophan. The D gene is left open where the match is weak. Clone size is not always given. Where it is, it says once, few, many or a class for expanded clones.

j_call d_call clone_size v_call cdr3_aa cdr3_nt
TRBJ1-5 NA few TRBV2 CASSEGQSNQPQHF TGTGCCAGCAGTGAAGGACAGAGCAATCAGCCCCAGCATTTT
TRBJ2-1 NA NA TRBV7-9 CASSSGVYNEQFF TGTGCCAGCAGCTCCGGGGTCTACAATGAGCAGTTCTTC
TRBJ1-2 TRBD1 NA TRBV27 CASSFTAGTVTRGYTF TGTGCCAGCAGTTTTACGGCAGGGACAGTGACAAGGGGCTACACCTTC
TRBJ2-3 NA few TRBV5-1 CASSRAGDTQYF TGCGCCAGCAGCCGTGCCGGAGATACGCAGTATTTT
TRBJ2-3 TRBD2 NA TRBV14 CASSGLAGRTSTDTQYF TGTGCCAGCAGCGGACTAGCGGGAAGGACGAGCACAGATACGCAGTATTTT
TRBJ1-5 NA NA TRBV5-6 CASTIKGVGGHQPQHF TGTGCCAGCACCATCAAGGGGGTCGGGGGGCATCAGCCCCAGCATTTT
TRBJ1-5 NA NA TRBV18 CASSPFGEGNQPQHF TGTGCCAGCTCACCATTTGGGGAGGGCAATCAGCCCCAGCATTTT
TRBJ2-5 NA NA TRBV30 CAWSVEVQETQYF TGTGCCTGGAGTGTGGAGGTACAAGAGACCCAGTACTTC
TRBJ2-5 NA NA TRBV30 CAWSVLGETQYF TGTGCCTGGAGTGTACTGGGGGAGACCCAGTACTTC
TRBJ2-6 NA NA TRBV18 CASSPMRAGANVLTF TGTGCCAGCTCACCAATGCGAGCTGGGGCCAACGTCCTGACTTTC
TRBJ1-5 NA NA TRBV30 CAWSEDYLTNQPQHF TGTGCCTGGAGTGAAGACTACCTCACTAATCAGCCCCAGCATTTT
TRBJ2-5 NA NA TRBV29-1 CSASGQTQETQYF TGCAGCGCCTCAGGACAGACCCAAGAGACCCAGTACTTC
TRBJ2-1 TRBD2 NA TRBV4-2 CASSGGTSGSNEQFF TGTGCCAGCAGCGGCGGGACTAGCGGGAGCAATGAGCAGTTCTTC
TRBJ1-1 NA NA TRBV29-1 CSVRENTEAFF TGCAGCGTTCGAGAGAACACTGAAGCTTTCTTT
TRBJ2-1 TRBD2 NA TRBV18 CASSRTTSGSDEQFF TGTGCCAGCTCACGGACTACTAGCGGGAGCGATGAGCAGTTCTTC